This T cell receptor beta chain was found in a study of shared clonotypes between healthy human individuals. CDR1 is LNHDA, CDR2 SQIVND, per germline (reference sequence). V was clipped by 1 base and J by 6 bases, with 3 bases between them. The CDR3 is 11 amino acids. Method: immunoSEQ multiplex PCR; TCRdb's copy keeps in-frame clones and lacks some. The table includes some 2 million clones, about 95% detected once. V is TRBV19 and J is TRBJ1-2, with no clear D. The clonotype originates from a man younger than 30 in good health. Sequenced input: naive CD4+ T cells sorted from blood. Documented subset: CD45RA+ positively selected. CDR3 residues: CASSIGHGYTF. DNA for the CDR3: TGTGCCAGTAGTATAGGACATGGCTACACCTTC.